This T cell receptor (beta chain) was profiled in a study of Tregs in tolerant kidney transplant recipients. Study conclusions and caveats: Biological reproducibility was not directly addressed in this study. The small number of patients limits these findings pending further validation. For some patients, primers changed over time, blocking nucleotide-level comparison.

This clone was counted once. Its target is unknown. Germline values: CDR1 SEHNR, CDR2 FQNEAQ (reference sequence). The CDR3 consists of 15 residues. J gave up 6 bases and V 4 bases, and 6 bases lay outside the gene matches. Related graft donors supplied nonmyeloablative bone marrow transplants, and mixed chimerism was transient. Unstimulated regulatory T cells (CD4+CD25+CD127-), CD4+CD25- non-regulatory cells, CD4 and CD8 cells were FACS-sorted from thawed PBMCs. Using immunoSEQ multiplex PCR, the repertoire was profiled, and TCRdb retains in-frame clones only, with some absent. The table includes 100,000 or so clones, over 85% detected once.

The clonotype comes from a human patient who received a combined kidney and bone marrow transplant. Part of the T cell pool may stem from the graft donor. This sample comprised CD4+ T cells from blood (PBMCs), obtained 12 months after the transplant. The chain is built from TRBV7-9 and TRBJ2-3, with TRBD2 matching 11 bases. CDR3: CASSSGLAALDTQYF. CDR3 sequence (DNA): TGTGCCAGCAGCTCGGGACTAGCGGCCCTGGATACGCAGTATTTT.